This T cell receptor beta chain was documented in a study of blood T cells in healthy people across ages. A J-beta primer mix and a sample-barcoded 5' primer were used in a second PCR of roughly 6 to 11 cycles. Each CDR3 protein is one row after TCRdb ran MiXCR on the 5' RACE reads. This table holds roughly 2 million distinct CDR3 sequences, 40% to 55% found once. Germline lookup yields CDR1 SGHKS and CDR2 YYEKEE (reference sequence). The CDR3 sequence is 14 residues long. Trimming removed 1 base from V and 4 bases from J, with 10 bases in between. The J gene is TRBJ2-3, the V gene TRBV5-5, with no clear D. Sequencing was performed on blood. This receptor was identified in a woman aged 35 to 49 in good health. The chain's CDR3 is CASSLNVGADTQYF. CDR3 sequence (DNA): TGTGCCAGCAGCTTGAATGTAGGAGCAGATACGCAGTATTTT.